One and the same sample provided the 30 T cell receptor beta chains below, sequenced in a study of T cells in Graves' hyperthyroidism and ophthalmopathy. TCR beta CDR3 sequences were amplified from RNA transcripts. The HTBI primer set served for first-round RT-PCR of the TCR CDR3. TCRdb re-called the multiplex PCR reads through MiXCR, storing one row per CDR3 protein. In the table there are 730,000 or so distinct CDR3 sequences, approximately 19% of which are singletons. Sequencing was performed on blood. The receptors were gathered from a woman between 45 and 60 years old with Graves' hyperthyroidism that later progressed to Graves' ophthalmopathy.

This clonotype occurred a few times. The chain joins TRBV5-1 to TRBJ1-3; the D is unclear. This CDR3 comprises 14 residues. Germline V gene lookup returns CDR1 SGHRS and CDR2 YFSETQ. V was clipped by 0 bases and J by 0 bases, with 4 bases between them. The chain's CDR3 is CASSLVVSGNTIYF. CDR3 DNA sequence: TGCGCCAGCAGCTTGGTGGTCTCTGGAAACACCATATATTTT.

The rearrangement joins TRBV7-6 to TRBJ1-2; D might be TRBD1 (6 bases). The CDR3 has 16 amino acids. V shed 0 bases and J shed 8 bases, with 19 bases lying between them. The V gene's germline CDR1 is SGHVS and CDR2 FNYEAQ. Written as DNA, the CDR3 is TGTGCCAGCAGCTTAGCACCCCCCCCACAGGGATCCGGCTACACCTTC. Translation: CASSLAPPPQGSGYTF.

This clonotype was detected a few times. The chain has TRBV6-1 and TRBJ1-3, with 7 bases identical to TRBD1. The CDR3 is 13 residues long. Germline V gene data show CDR1 as MNHNS and CDR2 as SASEGT. With V trimmed by 6 bases and J by 4 bases, 3 bases remained unmatched. The CDR3 region has the DNA TGTGCCAGCAGACGGGGACAGGGAAACACCATATATTTT. Its protein is CASRRGQGNTIYF.

The chain recombines TRBV20-1 with TRBJ1-2; 10 bases match TRBD1. CDR3 size: 15 residues. After removal of 0 bases from V and 8 bases from J, the junction contained 9 bases not matched to a gene. Germline V lookup: CDR1 DFQATT, CDR2 SNEGSKA (reference sequence). DNA for the CDR3: TGCAGTGCTAGAGATCCGGGACAGGGGTCGAGCGGCTACACCTTC. Protein sequence: CSARDPGQGSSGYTF.

Ten or more counts support this clonotype. The chain is built from TRBV7-3 and TRBJ2-3, with 7 bases identical to TRBD2. J gave up 6 bases and V 4 bases, and 4 bases lay outside the gene matches. The germline V gene encodes CDR1 SGHTA and CDR2 FQGTGA. This CDR3 region has 13 residues. The CDR3 nucleotides read TGTGCCAGCAGCTACCCCGGGGGGGATACGCAGTATTTT. Translation gives CASSYPGGDTQYF. Complete variable domain (other parts from reference TRBV7-3 and TRBJ2-3): GAGVSQTPSNKVTEKGKYVELRCDPISGHTALYWYRQSLGQGPEFLIYFQGTGAADDSGLPNDRFFAVRPEGSVSTLKIQRTERGDSAVYLCASSYPGGDTQYFGPGTRLTVL.

This clonotype was observed at least ten times. J is TRBJ1-2 and V is TRBV28; the D is unclear. V was pared by 5 bases and J by 1 base, with 11 bases between. Germline CDR1 MDHEN, CDR2 SYDVKM. The CDR3 extends over 14 amino acids. CDR3 DNA: TGTGCCAGCAGTCAAAGACCCCTTAACTATGGCTACACCTTC. This encodes CASSQRPLNYGYTF.

The chain is built from TRBV12-3 or TRBV12-4 and TRBJ1-1, with 7 bases fitting TRBD1. J gave up 1 base and V 7 bases, and 6 bases lay outside the gene matches. This CDR3 comprises 14 residues. CDR3 in amino acids: CASKRGRGNTEAFF. The CDR3 coding sequence is TGTGCCAGCAAAAGGGGGCGCGGGAACACTGAAGCTTTCTTT.

This clonotype was counted a single time. The CDR3 here is CSARALRDLEKLFF. The CDR3 DNA reads TGCAGTGCTAGAGCCCTAAGGGACCTTGAAAAACTGTTTTTT. The chain employs TRBV20-1 and TRBJ1-4; tentative D call: TRBD1 (5 bases). V was cut by 1 base and J by 7 bases, with 13 bases left in between. This CDR3 comprises 14 residues. CDR1 is DFQATT, CDR2 SNEGSKA, per germline (reference sequence).

The genes are TRBV7-8 and TRBJ2-5; 8 bases line up with TRBD1. The CDR3 extends over 14 amino acids. The junction had 4 bases not matched to a gene; V was cut back by 5 bases and J by 2 bases. Germline V gene lookup returns CDR1 SGHVS and CDR2 FQNEAQ. CDR3 amino acids: CASSHRQGQETQYF. CDR3 coding DNA: TGTGCCAGCAGCCACAGACAGGGGCAAGAGACCCAGTACTTC.

This clonotype occurred many times. V usage is TRBV5-5 and J usage is TRBJ2-7, with unresolved D. Germline CDR1 SGHKS, CDR2 YYEKEE (reference sequence). Trimming stripped 0 bases from V and 2 bases from J, with 6 bases between. This CDR3 contains 13 residues. The CDR3 region has the DNA TGTGCCAGCAGCTTGGATGGGACCTACGAGCAGTACTTC. Protein sequence: CASSLDGTYEQYF.

This clonotype was recorded many times. This chain joins TRBV6-5 and TRBJ1-1; D remains ambiguous. This CDR3 has 16 amino acids. V lost 0 bases and J 1 base, leaving 12 bases between the germline ends. Germline loops: CDR1 MNHEY, CDR2 SVGAGI. The CDR3 is CASSYSARSGNTEAFF. CDR3 in DNA: TGTGCCAGCAGTTACTCGGCCAGGTCGGGGAACACTGAAGCTTTCTTT.

The V and J genes are TRBV5-5 and TRBJ2-7; D might be TRBD2 (6 bases). V was pared by 0 bases and J by 12 bases, with 22 bases between. CDR1 SGHKS and CDR2 YYEKEE come from the germline V gene (reference sequence). The CDR3 is made up of 15 amino acids. CDR3 in amino acids: CASSLEPGGTLWRYF. For the CDR3, the DNA is TGTGCCAGCAGCTTGGAGCCCGGGGGTACCCTTTGGCGGTACTTC.

This clonotype was detected many times. This chain joins TRBV20-1 and TRBJ2-1, with 8 bases lining up with TRBD2. The CDR3 extends over 14 amino acids. Germline V gene lookup returns CDR1 DFQATT and CDR2 SNEGSKA (reference sequence). After removal of 6 bases from V and 9 bases from J, the junction contained 13 bases not matched to a gene. CDR3 DNA: TGCAGTGCCACACCGGGGGGTAGCGGGATTGAGCAGTTCTTC. It is translated as CSATPGGSGIEQFF.

This clonotype was seen a few times. The chain has TRBV3-1 and TRBJ2-2, with D uncertain. Germline CDR1 and CDR2: LGHDT and YNNKEL (reference sequence). V lost 4 bases and J 6 bases, leaving 12 bases between the germline ends. CDR3 length: 14 amino acids. The CDR3 DNA is TGTGCCAGCAGCCGCTCACGAGTTTCCGGGGAGCTGTTTTTT. It encodes CASSRSRVSGELFF.

This clonotype was picked up many times. The rearrangement joins TRBV18 to TRBJ1-1, with 10 bases matching TRBD1. With V trimmed by 3 bases and J by 4 bases, 5 bases remained unmatched. The CDR3 spans 15 residues. CDR1 KGHSH and CDR2 LQKENI come from the germline V gene. In DNA form, the CDR3 reads TGTGCCAGCTCACCCCAGACAGGGGGCCCCACTGAAGCTTTCTTT. Protein product: CASSPQTGGPTEAFF.

This clonotype was picked up many times. The chain combines TRBV30 with TRBJ2-3, with D perhaps matching TRBD2 (5 bases). Trimming cost V 4 bases and J 6 bases, with 11 bases left between them. The length of the CDR3 is 12 residues. Germline V lookup: CDR1 GTSNPN, CDR2 SVGIG (reference sequence). CDR3 nucleotides: TGTGCCTGGACGAGGGTGGTGGATACGCAGTATTTT. Translated, it gives CAWTRVVDTQYF.

The table lists this clonotype with a few counts. The V and J genes are TRBV19 and TRBJ1-5; D is undetermined. This CDR3 region has 16 residues. The V gene lost 0 bases and the J gene lost 5 bases, with 14 bases spanning the gap. Per the germline V gene, CDR1 is LNHDA and CDR2 is SQIVND (reference sequence). CDR3 region: CASSIDLGSRDQPQHF. Written as DNA, the CDR3 is TGTGCCAGTAGTATAGATCTTGGATCGAGGGATCAGCCCCAGCATTTT.

This clonotype was recorded at least ten times. V gene TRBV6-1 combines with J gene TRBJ1-1, with D unclear. Germline CDR1 MNHNS, CDR2 SASEGT. V lost 7 bases, J lost 0 bases, and 21 bases lay in between. The CDR3 totals 17 residues. CDR3 protein: CASTPRAGWVVNTEAFF. CDR3 DNA sequence: TGTGCCAGCACCCCCCGGGCGGGGTGGGTAGTGAACACTGAAGCTTTCTTT.

This chain joins TRBV2 and TRBJ1-6; 7 bases match TRBD1. Unmatched junction bases numbered 15, after V lost 7 bases and J lost 6 bases. Germline V gene data show CDR1 as SNHLY and CDR2 as FYNNEI. The CDR3 covers 17 residues. The CDR3 loop is CASTSARQGLGNSPLHF. The CDR3 DNA reads TGTGCCAGCACCAGCGCAAGACAGGGCCTGGGTAATTCACCCCTCCACTTT.

This clonotype was found a few times. This chain connects TRBV24-1 to TRBJ1-2; D may be TRBD1 (5 bases). In germline, CDR1 is KGHDR, CDR2 SFDVKD. The CDR3 is made up of 13 amino acids. With 4 bases removed from V and 7 bases from J, the gap between germline ends came to 12 bases. The CDR3: CATSDPWQGGYTF. The DNA of the CDR3 is TGTGCCACCAGTGACCCGTGGCAGGGTGGCTACACCTTC.

This chain uses TRBV12-3 or TRBV12-4 with TRBJ2-3, with 11 bases matching TRBD2. Unmatched junction bases numbered 6, after V lost 3 bases and J lost 4 bases. This CDR3 contains 16 residues. Written as DNA, the CDR3 is TGTGCCAGCAGTTTTTCGGGACTAGCGGTATCAGATACGCAGTATTTT. This translates into CASSFSGLAVSDTQYF.

The V and J genes are TRBV9 and TRBJ1-6; maybe TRBD1 (5 bases). V dropped 4 bases and J dropped 6 bases, with 11 bases sitting between them. Germline CDR1 reads SGDLS; CDR2 reads YYNGEE. CDR3 length: 14 amino acids. CDR3 bases: TGTGCCAGCAGCTCCGGGGCCGGTAATTCACCCCTCCACTTT. Translating gives CASSSGAGNSPLHF.

The chain employs TRBV19 and TRBJ1-5; D uncertain. The germline CDR1 and CDR2 sequences are LNHDA and SQIVND (reference sequence). The CDR3 covers 14 residues. The V end lost 6 bases, the J end lost 0 bases, and 9 bases lay between the germline ends. The CDR3 region is CASSRPYSNQPQHF. The CDR3 nucleotides read TGTGCCAGTAGCCGGCCATATAGCAATCAGCCCCAGCATTTT.

This clonotype was seen repeatedly, ten times or more. The chain combines TRBV11-2 with TRBJ2-7, with unresolved D. The CDR3 runs to 13 residues. In germline, CDR1 is SGHAT, CDR2 FQNNGV. V lost 0 bases and J lost 4, with 7 bases in between. The CDR3 bases are TGTGCCAGCAGCTTAGATATTCCATACGAGCAGTACTTC. It specifies CASSLDIPYEQYF.

This clonotype has ten or more counts. The chain combines TRBV12-3 or TRBV12-4 with TRBJ1-2; D might be TRBD1 (6 bases). V shed 6 bases and J shed 4 bases, with 21 bases lying between them. The CDR3 has 16 amino acids. CDR3 sequence reads: CASSQGTSESSYGYTF. CDR3 coding DNA: TGTGCCAGCAGCCAGGGGACGTCAGAAAGCTCCTATGGCTACACCTTC.

This clonotype was found a few times. The V and J genes are TRBV27 and TRBJ2-7; 8 positions agree with TRBD1. V trimming: 5 bases; J trimming: 0 bases; junction bases outside the gene matches: 6. There are 15 residues in the CDR3. Germline loops: CDR1 MNHEY, CDR2 SMNVEV (reference sequence). In DNA, the CDR3 is TGTGCCAGCAGTCATTGGACAGGGAGCTCCTACGAGCAGTACTTC. Translation gives CASSHWTGSSYEQYF.

This chain joins TRBV6-9 and TRBJ1-1, with D possibly TRBD1 on 5 matching bases. V lost 1 base, J lost 1 base, and 7 bases lay in between. The CDR3 length is 14 residues. Germline V gene sequence: CDR1 MNHGY, CDR2 SVAAGI. CDR3 DNA sequence: TGTGCCAGCAGTTATTACAGGCAGAACACTGAAGCTTTCTTT. Translated: CASSYYRQNTEAFF.

This clonotype came up a few times. This chain links TRBV6-8 with TRBJ2-2; possibly TRBD1 for D (6 bases). V was pared by 0 bases and J by 1 base, with 6 bases between. Germline CDR1 and CDR2: MNHGY and SAAAGT. This CDR3 is built from 15 residues. The CDR3, as DNA: TGTGCCAGCAGTTACTCGGGACAGAACACCGGGGAGCTGTTTTTT. Protein sequence: CASSYSGQNTGELFF.

The chain uses TRBV18 and TRBJ2-2; D call uncertain. The V gene's germline CDR1 is KGHSH and CDR2 LQKENI. Trimming took 5 bases from V and 1 from J, leaving 8 bases between them. This CDR3 is 14 amino acids long. The CDR3 spells CASSYKENTGELFF. In DNA, the CDR3 is TGTGCCAGCTCATATAAGGAGAACACCGGGGAGCTGTTTTTT.

The chain employs TRBV4-1 and TRBJ2-7, with a weak D call TRBD2 (6 bases). The V end lost 8 bases, the J end lost 3 bases, and 17 bases lay between the germline ends. Germline values: CDR1 MGHRA, CDR2 YSYEKL. CDR3 length: 14 residues. The CDR3 here is CASGFGGGGYEQYF. The CDR3 DNA is TGCGCCAGCGGTTTTGGGGGAGGAGGCTACGAGCAGTACTTC.